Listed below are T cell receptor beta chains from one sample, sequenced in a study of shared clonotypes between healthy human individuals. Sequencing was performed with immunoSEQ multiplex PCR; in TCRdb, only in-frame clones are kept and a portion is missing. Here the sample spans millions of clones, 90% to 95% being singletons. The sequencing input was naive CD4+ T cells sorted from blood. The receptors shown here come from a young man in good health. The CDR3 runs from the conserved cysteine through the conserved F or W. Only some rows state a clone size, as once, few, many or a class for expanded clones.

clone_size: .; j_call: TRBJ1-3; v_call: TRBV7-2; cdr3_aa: CASSLSLREAGNTIYF
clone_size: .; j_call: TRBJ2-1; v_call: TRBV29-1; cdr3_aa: CSVGRIPYNEQFF
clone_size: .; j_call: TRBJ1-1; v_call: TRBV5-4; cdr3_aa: CASSVDRRNTEAFF
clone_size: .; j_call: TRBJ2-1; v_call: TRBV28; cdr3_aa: CASRNRRTGGNEQFF
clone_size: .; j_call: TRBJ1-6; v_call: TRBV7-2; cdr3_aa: CASSLDPAPSSYNSPLHF
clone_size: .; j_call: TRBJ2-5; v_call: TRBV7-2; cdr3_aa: CASSHGWETQYF
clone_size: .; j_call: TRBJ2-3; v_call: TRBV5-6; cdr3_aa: CASSLEAGGSTDTQYF
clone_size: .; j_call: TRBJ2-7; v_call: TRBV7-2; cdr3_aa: CASSLSRTSSYEQYF
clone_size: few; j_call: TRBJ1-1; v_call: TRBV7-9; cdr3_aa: CAIGGTEAFF
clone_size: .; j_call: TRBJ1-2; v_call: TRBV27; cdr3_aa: CASSLSWTGVDGYTF
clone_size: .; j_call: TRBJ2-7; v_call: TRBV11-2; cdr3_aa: CASSLQGASYEQYF
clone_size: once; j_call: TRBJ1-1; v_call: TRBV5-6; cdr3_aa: CASSFPFGGATAFF
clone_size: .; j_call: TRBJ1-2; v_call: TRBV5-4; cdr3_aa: CASSSPAGTGNYGYTF
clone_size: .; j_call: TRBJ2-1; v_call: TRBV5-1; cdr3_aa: CASSLSLGQWNEQFF
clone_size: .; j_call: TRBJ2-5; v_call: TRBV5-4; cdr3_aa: CASSLRQQETQYF
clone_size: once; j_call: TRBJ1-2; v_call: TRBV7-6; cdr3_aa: CASSLVPPGQGVSNYGYTF
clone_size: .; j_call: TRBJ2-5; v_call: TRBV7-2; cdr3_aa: CASSSTSGGETQYF
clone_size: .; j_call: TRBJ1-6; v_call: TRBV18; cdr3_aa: CASSLGQGESPLHF
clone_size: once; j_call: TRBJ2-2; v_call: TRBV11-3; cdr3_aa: CASSLDQGSGELFF
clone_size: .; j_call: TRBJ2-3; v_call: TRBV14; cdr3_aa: CASSQGVGRFPDTQYF
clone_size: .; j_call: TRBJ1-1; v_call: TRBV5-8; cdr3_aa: CASSTLDRENTEAFF
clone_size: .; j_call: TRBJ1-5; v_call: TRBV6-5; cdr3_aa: CASSSGQGINNQPQHF
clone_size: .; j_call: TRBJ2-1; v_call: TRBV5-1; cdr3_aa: CASSLRADNEQFF
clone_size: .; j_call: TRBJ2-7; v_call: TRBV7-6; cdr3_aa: CASSPSGQGAYEQYF
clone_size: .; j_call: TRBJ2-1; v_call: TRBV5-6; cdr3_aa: CASSLDRGKNEQFF